The T cell receptor (beta chain) described here comes from a study of breast tumors, draining lymph nodes, adjacent tissues. Study-level results: Most tumor T cells seemingly derive from lymph node, then expand in tumor. Tumor T cell lymph node origin was a supported hypothesis, not proven.

Concerning this clonotype itself: The antigen remains unidentified. A much larger clone lies a single base off, so this may be a read error.

From the multiplex PCR reads, TCRdb called clonotypes with MiXCR, one entry per CDR3 protein. The sample has approximately 230,000 distinct CDR3 sequences, roughly a third seen once; the top ten hold over 3.5%. The CDR3 has 16 amino acids. The lymph nodes were axillary draining lymph nodes from breast cancer patients. Sequencing was performed on axillary lymph node tissue. The rearrangement joins TRBV12-3 or TRBV12-4 to TRBJ2-1, with 9 bases matching TRBD1. The clonotype comes from a female donor with breast cancer. Some clones in this sample may be carry-over from other donors' samples. In DNA form, the CDR3 reads TGTGCCAGCAGTTTAGCGGGACAGGGTCTCTACAATGAGCGGTTCTTC. This gives the protein CASSLAGQGLYNERFF.